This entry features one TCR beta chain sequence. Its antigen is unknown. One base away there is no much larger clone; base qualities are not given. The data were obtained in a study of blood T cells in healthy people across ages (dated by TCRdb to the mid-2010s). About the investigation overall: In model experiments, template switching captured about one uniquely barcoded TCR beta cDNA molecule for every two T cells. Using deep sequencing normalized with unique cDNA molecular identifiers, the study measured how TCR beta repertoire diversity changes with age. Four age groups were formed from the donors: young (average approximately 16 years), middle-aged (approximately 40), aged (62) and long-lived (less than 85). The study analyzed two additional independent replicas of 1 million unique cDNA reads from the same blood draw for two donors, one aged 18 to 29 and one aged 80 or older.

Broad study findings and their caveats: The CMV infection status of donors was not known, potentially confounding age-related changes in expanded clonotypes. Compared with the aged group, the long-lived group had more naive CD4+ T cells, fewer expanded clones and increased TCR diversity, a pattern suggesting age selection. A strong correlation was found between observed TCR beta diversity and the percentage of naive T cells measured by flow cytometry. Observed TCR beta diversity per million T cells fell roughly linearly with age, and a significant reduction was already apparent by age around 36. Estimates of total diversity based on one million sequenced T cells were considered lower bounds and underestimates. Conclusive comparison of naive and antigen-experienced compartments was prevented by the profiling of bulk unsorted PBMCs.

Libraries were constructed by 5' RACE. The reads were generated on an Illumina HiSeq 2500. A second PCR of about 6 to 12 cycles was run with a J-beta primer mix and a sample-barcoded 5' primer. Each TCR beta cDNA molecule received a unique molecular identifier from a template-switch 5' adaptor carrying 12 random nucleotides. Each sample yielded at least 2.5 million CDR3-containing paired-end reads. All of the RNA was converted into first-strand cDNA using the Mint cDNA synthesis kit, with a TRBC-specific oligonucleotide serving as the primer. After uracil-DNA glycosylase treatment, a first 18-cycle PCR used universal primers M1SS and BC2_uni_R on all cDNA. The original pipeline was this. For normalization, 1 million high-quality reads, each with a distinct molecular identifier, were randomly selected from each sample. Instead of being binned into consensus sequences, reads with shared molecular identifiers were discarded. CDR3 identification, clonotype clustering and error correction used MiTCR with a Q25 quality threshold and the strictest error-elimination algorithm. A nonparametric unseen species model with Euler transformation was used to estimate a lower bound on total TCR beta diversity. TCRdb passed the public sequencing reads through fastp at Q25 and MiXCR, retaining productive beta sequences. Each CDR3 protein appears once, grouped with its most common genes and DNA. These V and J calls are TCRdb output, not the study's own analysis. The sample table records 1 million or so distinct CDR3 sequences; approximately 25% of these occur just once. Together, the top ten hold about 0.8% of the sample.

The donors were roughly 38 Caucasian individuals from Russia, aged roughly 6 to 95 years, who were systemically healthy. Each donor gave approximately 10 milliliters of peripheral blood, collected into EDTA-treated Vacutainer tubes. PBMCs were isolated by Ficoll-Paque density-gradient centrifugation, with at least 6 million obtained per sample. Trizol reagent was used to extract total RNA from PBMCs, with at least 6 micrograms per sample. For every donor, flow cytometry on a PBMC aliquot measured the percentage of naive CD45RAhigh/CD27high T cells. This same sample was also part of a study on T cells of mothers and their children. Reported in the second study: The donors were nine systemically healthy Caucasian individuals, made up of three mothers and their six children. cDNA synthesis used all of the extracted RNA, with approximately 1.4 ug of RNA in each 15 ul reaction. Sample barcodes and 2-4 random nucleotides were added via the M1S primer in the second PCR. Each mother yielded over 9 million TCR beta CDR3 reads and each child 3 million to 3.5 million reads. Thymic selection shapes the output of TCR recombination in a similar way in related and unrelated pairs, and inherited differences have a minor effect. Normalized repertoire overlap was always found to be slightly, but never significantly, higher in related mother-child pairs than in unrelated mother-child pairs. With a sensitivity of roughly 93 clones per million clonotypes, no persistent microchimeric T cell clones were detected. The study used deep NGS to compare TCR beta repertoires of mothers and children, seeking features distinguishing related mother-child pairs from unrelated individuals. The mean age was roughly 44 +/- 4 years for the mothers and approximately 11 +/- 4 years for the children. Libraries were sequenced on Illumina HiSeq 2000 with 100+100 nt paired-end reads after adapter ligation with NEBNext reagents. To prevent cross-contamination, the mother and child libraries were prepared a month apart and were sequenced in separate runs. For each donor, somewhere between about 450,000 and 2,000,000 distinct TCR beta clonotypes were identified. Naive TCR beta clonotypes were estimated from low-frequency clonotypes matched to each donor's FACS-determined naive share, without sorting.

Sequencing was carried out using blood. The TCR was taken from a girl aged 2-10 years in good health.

The CDR3 region has the sequence CASSLEQGGEQYF. The DNA sequence reads TGTGCCAGCAGTTTGGAACAGGGAGGAGAGCAGTACTTC. The chain is made from TRBV12-3 or TRBV12-4 and TRBJ2-7; the D gene is possibly TRBD1 or TRBD2, each agreeing over 6 bases. The cysteine opens and the phenylalanine closes a CDR3 of 13 amino acids. Only CDR3 DNA is held: 39 bases, read in frame from base 1. V is shortened by 3 bases, J by 7 bases, and the region joining them spans 13 bases.